This T cell receptor beta chain was observed in a study of T cell responses to AZD1222 COVID-19 vaccine. This clone appeared a single time. CDR1 is DFQATT and CDR2 is SNEGSKA in the germline V gene (reference sequence). CDR3 size: 11 residues. V was shortened by 3 bases and J by 8 bases, with 10 bases between the two germline ends. TCRdb keeps only in-frame clones here, not all; method: immunoSEQ multiplex PCR. The sample lists fewer than 120,000 clones; about 90% were seen once. This receptor was obtained from an adult who received the AZD1222 COVID-19 vaccine. The chain is built from TRBV20-1 and TRBJ1-2, with no clear D. The material was peripheral blood, obtained 28 days after the second AZD1222 dose. The CDR3 DNA sequence: TGCAGTGCTAGTGCAAGGGCCGGCTACACCTTC. Translating it yields CSASARAGYTF.